These T cell receptor beta chains were read from a single sample in a study of somatic mutations in cytotoxic T cells in rheumatoid arthritis. Libraries were prepared by immunoSEQ multiplex PCR; TCRdb keeps only in-frame clonotypes and omits some of them. Found here are some 20,000 clones, around 81% of them singletons; the top ten hold around 15%. The sequenced sample was CD8+ T cells sorted from blood. These receptors were taken from an adult with rheumatoid arthritis. The CDR3 runs from the conserved cysteine through the conserved F or W. Fields, in order: clone size, J gene, V gene, D gene, CDR3 protein, CDR3 DNA. D genes are given only for firm matches. Clone size, where shown, is once, few, many, or a class for clones that have expanded.

.	TRBJ2-5	TRBV10-3	.	CAISGRGARETQYF	TGTGCCATCAGTGGCCGGGGGGCAAGGGAGACCCAGTACTTC
once	TRBJ2-3	TRBV6-5	TRBD2	CASSPLAGGADTQYF	TGTGCCAGCAGCCCCCTAGCGGGAGGGGCAGATACGCAGTATTTT
.	TRBJ2-1	TRBV13	TRBD2	CASSLTSGHNEQFF	TGTGCCAGCAGCTTAACTAGCGGGCACAATGAGCAGTTCTTC
.	TRBJ1-5	TRBV7-8	.	CASSLLGAQHF	TGTGCCAGCAGCTTATTGGGGGCCCAGCATTTT
.	TRBJ2-1	TRBV27	.	CASSLLEGVGFNEQFF	TGTGCCAGCAGCCTCCTGGAGGGGGTTGGGTTCAATGAGCAGTTCTTC
.	TRBJ2-3	TRBV4-1	.	CASSPQERAGTDTQYF	TGCGCCAGCAGCCCCCAGGAGCGGGCCGGCACAGATACGCAGTATTTT
.	TRBJ2-7	TRBV27	TRBD1	CASSSGTGGIREQYF	TGTGCCAGCAGTTCCGGGACAGGGGGCATTAGGGAGCAGTACTTC
.	TRBJ1-1	TRBV5-1	.	CASSAAGNTEAFF	TGCGCCAGCAGCGCTGCCGGCAACACTGAAGCTTTCTTT
once	TRBJ2-3	TRBV27	.	CASSPRLDGGDTQYF	TGTGCCAGCAGTCCCCGACTAGATGGTGGAGATACGCAGTATTTT
.	TRBJ2-1	TRBV7-3	.	CASSPPGSNEQFF	TGTGCCAGCAGCCCACCGGGTTCTAATGAGCAGTTCTTC
once	TRBJ2-3	TRBV9	.	CASTFSGGGTDTQYF	TGTGCCAGCACTTTTAGCGGAGGGGGCACAGATACGCAGTATTTT
once	TRBJ2-3	TRBV14	TRBD2	CASNVAGGPGTQYF	TGTGCCAGCAACGTAGCGGGAGGGCCGGGTACGCAGTATTTT
.	TRBJ2-6	TRBV10-3	.	CATRQSSGANVLTF	TGTGCCACCAGACAAAGCTCTGGGGCCAACGTCCTGACTTTC
.	TRBJ2-3	TRBV19	.	CASSTSGGRGTDTQYF	.
.	TRBJ2-3	TRBV28	TRBD1	CASSDGTEHTDTQYF	TGTGCCAGCAGCGATGGGACAGAGCACACAGATACGCAGTATTTT
.	TRBJ2-1	TRBV7-9	TRBD1	CALEDRGLNEQFF	TGTGCCCTGGAGGACAGGGGGCTCAATGAGCAGTTCTTC
once	TRBJ1-2	TRBV2	.	CASSARWGLSYGYTF	TGTGCCAGCAGCGCACGGTGGGGGCTTAGCTATGGCTACACCTTC
.	TRBJ1-3	TRBV19	.	CASSPLVGKQTGNTIYF	TGTGCCAGTAGCCCTTTGGTGGGCAAACAAACTGGAAACACCATATATTTT
few	TRBJ2-1	TRBV4-2	.	CASSQTRYNEQFF	TGTGCCAGCAGCCAGACTAGATACAATGAGCAGTTCTTC
.	TRBJ1-2	TRBV11-2	.	CASSSRVHYGYTF	TGTGCCAGCAGCTCCAGGGTTCACTATGGCTACACCTTC
.	TRBJ2-7	TRBV27	.	CASGRTVNYEQYF	TGTGCCAGCGGAAGGACTGTGAACTACGAGCAGTACTTC
.	TRBJ2-1	TRBV19	.	CASSIRTSSYNEQFF	TGTGCCAGTAGTATCCGAACTAGCAGTTACAATGAGCAGTTCTTC
.	TRBJ2-3	TRBV6-6	.	CASSYPQGTDTQYF	TGTGCCAGCAGTTACCCCCAGGGCACAGATACGCAGTATTTT
.	TRBJ2-1	TRBV9	.	CASSVGGGAYNEQFF	TGTGCCAGCAGCGTAGGGGGAGGAGCCTACAATGAGCAGTTCTTC
.	TRBJ2-5	TRBV19	.	CASTVSIGETQYF	TGTGCCAGTACCGTCAGCATTGGAGAGACCCAGTACTTC
.	TRBJ1-2	TRBV5-5	.	CASSFGPDFNYGYTF	TGTGCCAGCAGCTTTGGTCCGGACTTTAACTATGGCTACACCTTC
.	TRBJ2-4	TRBV7-9	.	CASSLGRGVAKNIQYF	TGTGCCAGCAGCTTAGGGCGGGGAGTAGCCAAAAACATTCAGTACTTC
.	TRBJ2-1	TRBV15	TRBD1	CATSTDPDRARGMDEQFF	TGTGCCACCAGCACCGACCCCGACAGGGCCAGAGGGATGGATGAGCAGTTCTTC
.	TRBJ2-3	TRBV19	TRBD2	CASSGGGWDTQYF	TGTGCCAGTAGTGGGGGAGGGTGGGATACGCAGTATTTT
medium-sized	TRBJ2-1	TRBV29-1	.	CSVAAGEDNEQFF	TGCAGCGTTGCGGCAGGGGAGGACAATGAGCAGTTCTTC
.	TRBJ2-3	TRBV9	.	CASGIVGDTQYF	TGTGCCAGCGGGATTGTTGGGGATACGCAGTATTTT
.	TRBJ2-7	TRBV9	.	CASSVASGRTYEQYF	TGTGCCAGCAGCGTAGCATCTGGCAGAACCTACGAGCAGTACTTC
.	TRBJ2-7	TRBV7-2	.	CASSLASGSPYEQYF	TGTGCCAGCAGCTTAGCTTCAGGGTCCCCCTACGAGCAGTACTTC
.	TRBJ1-6	TRBV7-9	TRBD1	CASSLVQGGDSPLHF	TGTGCCAGCAGCTTAGTCCAGGGGGGGGATTCACCCCTCCACTTT
.	TRBJ2-1	TRBV27	.	CASSSQEGLSDEQFF	TGTGCCAGCAGTTCCCAAGAGGGATTGAGCGATGAGCAGTTCTTC
.	TRBJ2-3	TRBV4-1	.	CASSQERGPADTQYF	TGCGCCAGCAGCCAAGAGCGGGGACCGGCAGATACGCAGTATTTT
.	TRBJ2-4	TRBV5-1	.	CASSATTPAKNIQYF	TGCGCCAGCAGCGCCACGACACCCGCCAAAAACATTCAGTACTTC
.	TRBJ2-3	TRBV9	TRBD2	CASSVEGTSASTDTQYF	TGTGCCAGCAGCGTAGAAGGGACTAGCGCTAGCACAGATACGCAGTATTTT
once	TRBJ2-3	TRBV11-2	TRBD2	CASSLPSGSTDTQYF	TGTGCCAGCAGCTTACCTAGCGGGAGTACAGATACGCAGTATTTT
.	TRBJ1-1	TRBV29-1	.	CSVAGSTATTAEAFF	TGCAGCGTTGCAGGGTCCACGGCAACCACGGCAGAAGCTTTCTTT
few	TRBJ2-4	TRBV9	TRBD2	CASSLGVAGGKNIQYF	TGTGCCAGCAGCCTTGGGGTCGCGGGGGGCAAAAACATTCAGTACTTC
.	TRBJ1-2	TRBV20-1	.	CSAPRQYGYTF	TGCAGTGCTCCGAGACAGTATGGCTACACCTTC
.	TRBJ1-1	TRBV5-8	TRBD1	CASSPTGGAGAFF	TGTGCCAGCAGCCCTACAGGGGGCGCGGGAGCTTTCTTT
once	TRBJ1-1	TRBV19	.	CASGPHGFF	TGTGCCAGTGGACCACACGGATTCTTT
once	TRBJ2-1	TRBV5-8	.	CASSTLIRRNEQFF	TGTGCCAGCAGCACCCTGATCCGTCGCAATGAGCAGTTCTTC
.	TRBJ1-5	TRBV4-1	.	CASSQVAGNQPQHF	TGCGCCAGCAGCCAAGTAGCGGGCAATCAGCCCCAGCATTTT
.	TRBJ1-4	TRBV6-5	.	CASSYQMGNLEKLFF	TGTGCCAGCAGTTATCAAATGGGGAATCTAGAAAAACTGTTTTTT
.	TRBJ1-2	TRBV11-1	TRBD1	CASSPGQGGYGYTF	TGTGCCAGCAGCCCGGGACAGGGCGGCTATGGCTACACCTTC
few	TRBJ2-3	TRBV4-2	.	CASSLKSVDTQYF	TGTGCCAGCAGCCTCAAATCCGTGGATACGCAGTATTTT
.	TRBJ2-7	TRBV27	.	CASSLGYEQYF	TGTGCCAGCAGTTTAGGCTACGAGCAGTACTTC
medium-sized	TRBJ1-2	TRBV7-2	.	CASSPWGQPIEGYTF	TGTGCCAGCAGCCCCTGGGGACAACCTATTGAGGGCTACACCTTC
.	TRBJ2-7	TRBV5-6	.	CASSGRVTYEQYF	TGTGCCAGCAGTGGTAGGGTCACCTACGAGCAGTACTTC
.	TRBJ2-1	TRBV4-3	.	CASSRGYNEQFF	TGCGCCAGCAGCCGAGGATACAATGAGCAGTTCTTC
.	TRBJ2-7	TRBV28	TRBD2	CASRETSGRAYEQYF	TGTGCCAGCAGAGAAACTAGCGGGAGGGCCTACGAGCAGTACTTC